The 17 T cell receptor beta chains below were found in one sample sequenced in a study of blood T cell repertoires in COVID-19. TCRdb keeps only in-frame clones here, not all; method: immunoSEQ multiplex PCR. The table has under 300,000 clones, 75% to 90% seen once; the top ten hold 8.8%. The material sequenced was PBMCs or T cells enriched from blood (not recorded which). All receptors derive from a man aged 35-49 years who had recovered from COVID-19.

The chain combines TRBV12-3 or TRBV12-4 with TRBJ1-6, with D unresolved. CDR3 size: 13 residues. The germline V and J ends were trimmed by 3 bases and 7 bases, with 7 bases remaining between them. Here the CDR3 reads CASSFVQNSPLHF. DNA of the CDR3: TGTGCCAGCAGTTTTGTACAGAATTCACCCCTCCACTTT.

The V gene is TRBV6-6, the J gene TRBJ2-5; 9 bases line up with TRBD2. V dropped 6 bases and J dropped 0; count of bases not matched to a gene: 14. The CDR3 loop spans 18 amino acids. Germline V lookup: CDR1 MNHNY, CDR2 SVGAGI (reference sequence). The chain's CDR3 is CASSRKRAGGRYQETQYF. The CDR3 DNA follows: TGTGCCAGCAGCCGAAAGAGAGCGGGGGGACGGTACCAAGAGACCCAGTACTTC.

J is TRBJ1-1 and V is TRBV9, with TRBD1 matching 7 bases. With V trimmed by 0 bases and J by 1 base, 3 bases remained unmatched. This CDR3 has 15 residues. Germline CDR1 reads SGDLS; CDR2 reads YYNGEE. In DNA form, the CDR3 reads TGTGCCAGCAGCGTAGGTACAGGGGCGAACACTGAAGCTTTCTTT. It encodes CASSVGTGANTEAFF.

With respect to this clone: Compared with germline, one end of the junction differs, possibly owing to a read error. The chain couples TRBV7-7 to TRBJ1-4; TRBD1 aligns across 7 bases. The CDR3 extends over 17 amino acids. The V gene's germline CDR1 is SSHAT and CDR2 FNYEAQ (reference sequence). CDR3 in amino acids: CASSLDMRGQTNEKLFF. For the CDR3, the DNA is TGTGCTAGCAGCTTAGATATGAGGGGGCAGACTAATGAAAAACTGTTTTTT.

This clone occurred a few times. The rearrangement joins TRBV5-8 to TRBJ2-1; D remains unclear. The CDR3 has 12 amino acids. Trimming pared 1 base from V and 12 bases from J, leaving 11 bases between. Germline CDR1 is SGHTS and CDR2 is YDEGEE. For the CDR3, the DNA is TGTGCCAGCAGCTTGTCCACTGTCGGGCAGTTCTTC. Amino acids: CASSLSTVGQFF.

The chain links TRBV30 to TRBJ2-7, with D possibly being TRBD2 (6 bases). CDR3 size: 13 residues. V was trimmed by 3 bases and J by 0 bases, leaving 9 bases between them. CDR1 and CDR2 from the germline V gene are GTSNPN and SVGIG (reference sequence). CDR3 sequence reads: CAWRGGGSYEQYF. In DNA, the CDR3 is TGTGCCTGGAGGGGAGGCGGCTCCTACGAGCAGTACTTC.

V gene TRBV14 combines with J gene TRBJ1-6; 7 nucleotides match TRBD1. Germline V CDR1 and CDR2: SGHDN, FVKESK. Trimming removed 5 bases from V and 4 bases from J; junction bases left unmatched: 11. This CDR3 is 17 amino acids long. CDR3 sequence reads: CASSYDRVAAYNSPLHF. Written as DNA, the CDR3 is TGTGCCAGCAGCTACGACAGGGTAGCCGCTTATAATTCACCCCTCCACTTT.

The CDR3 sequence is CASSLAPGSQPQHF. The CDR3 DNA follows: TGTGCCAGCAGCTTGGCCCCGGGGAGTCAGCCCCAGCATTTT. This chain links TRBV5-5 with TRBJ1-5, with D hard to call. Germline lookup yields CDR1 SGHKS and CDR2 YYEKEE (reference sequence). The length of the CDR3 is 14 residues. V was trimmed by 0 bases and J by 6 bases, leaving 10 bases between them.

On this clone itself: Different DNA sequences within this sample yield the same CDR3. The rearrangement uses TRBV3-1 (or the pseudogene TRBV3-2) and TRBJ1-4; D gene ambiguous. This CDR3 is built from 15 residues. V lost 0 bases to trimming and J lost 8 bases, with 13 bases between them. Germline V lookup: CDR1 LGHDT, CDR2 YNNKEL (reference sequence). CDR3 nucleotides: TGTGCCAGCAGCCAAGAACCGGGATTCGGAGAAAAACTGTTTTTT. Its protein product is CASSQEPGFGEKLFF.

This rearrangement joins TRBV18 to TRBJ2-3, with 11 bases fitting TRBD1. J lost 12 bases, V lost 3 bases, and 2 bases had no gene match. This CDR3 is 12 amino acids long. In germline, CDR1 is KGHSH, CDR2 LQKENI. The CDR3 DNA reads as TGTGCCAGCTCACCGGACAGGGGGCTCCAGTATTTT. It encodes CASSPDRGLQYF. Combining the CDR3 with reference TRBV18 and TRBJ2-3 gives the whole variable domain NAGVMQNPRHLVRRRGQEARLRCSPMKGHSHVYWYRQLPEEGLKFMVYLQKENIIDESGMPKERFSAEFPKEGPSILRIQQVVRGDSAAYFCASSPDRGLQYFGPGTRLTVL.

This rearrangement joins TRBV5-5 to TRBJ2-7, with 10 bases fitting TRBD2. The germline V gene has CDR1 SGHKS and CDR2 YYEKEE (reference sequence). Trimming took 4 bases from V and 3 from J; bases not matched to a gene: 13. The CDR3 length is 17 residues. CDR3 DNA: TGTGCCAGCAGCATCCAACCGGGACTAGCGATCTACTACGAGCAGTACTTC. It specifies CASSIQPGLAIYYEQYF.

The chain is built from TRBV5-8 and TRBJ1-1; maybe TRBD1 (5 bases). The V end was cut by 8 bases, the J end by 6 bases, with 14 bases between. The CDR3 has 12 residues. CDR1 and CDR2 (germline): SGHTS, YDEGEE. CDR3 sequence: CASPGGGPEAFF. The DNA for the CDR3 is TGTGCCAGTCCCGGGGGGGGACCTGAAGCTTTCTTT.

The chain recombines TRBV6-5 with TRBJ1-2; TRBD1 agrees at 9 bases. Trimming removed 5 bases from V and 4 bases from J; junction bases left unmatched: 8. CDR1 and CDR2 (germline): MNHEY, SVGAGI. This CDR3 comprises 15 residues. For the CDR3, the DNA is TGTGCCAGCAGTCGTACAGGGGGCATCGTCTATGGCTACACCTTC. Protein sequence: CASSRTGGIVYGYTF.

The chain couples TRBV9 to TRBJ2-2; 8 bases agree with TRBD2. The V gene's germline CDR1 is SGDLS and CDR2 YYNGEE. The CDR3 is 16 amino acids. J gave up 4 bases and V 4 bases, and 9 bases lay outside the gene matches. CDR3 in DNA: TGTGCCAGCAGCACCCCGGGGGGGCCTGGCACCGGGGAGCTGTTTTTT. It translates to CASSTPGGPGTGELFF.

This clone came up a few times. The chain is built from TRBV29-1 and TRBJ2-2, with 10 positions matching TRBD2. The CDR3 has 15 residues. V lost 5 bases, J lost 2 bases, and 5 bases stayed unmatched. Germline loops: CDR1 SQVTM, CDR2 ANQGSEA. CDR3 coding DNA: TGCAGCGTTCTAGCGGGGGCGCCTAACACCGGGGAGCTGTTTTTT. Protein sequence: CSVLAGAPNTGELFF.

V is TRBV12-5 and J is TRBJ1-2; TRBD1 matches 9 bases. The germline CDR1 and CDR2 sequences are LGHNT and FRNRAP. With 5 bases clipped from V and 5 bases from J, the junction kept 6 bases outside the gene matches. The CDR3 totals 14 residues. The CDR3 spells CASGPTGQGYGYTF. CDR3 DNA: TGTGCTAGTGGTCCTACGGGACAGGGTTATGGCTACACCTTC.

The genes are TRBV7-9 and TRBJ2-3; 10 bases map to TRBD2. The CDR3 spans 17 residues. From germline, CDR1 is SEHNR and CDR2 FQNEAQ (reference sequence). The V gene end was trimmed by 7 bases and the J gene end by 1 base; junction bases not matched to a gene: 11. The CDR3 protein is CASKNWSGTSGTDTQYF. The CDR3 nucleotides read TGTGCCAGCAAGAATTGGAGCGGGACTAGCGGCACAGATACGCAGTATTTT.